Below, 28 T cell receptor beta chains from the same sample are listed, as sequenced in a study of cytomegalovirus exposure and HLA in healthy donors. The study ran its PCR with 60 Vbeta and 13 Jbeta primers. Clones were sequenced by immunoSEQ multiplex PCR, and TCRdb holds only the in-frame ones, with some missing. The sample has 150,000 to 200,000 clones, about 75% seen once; the top ten hold 11% to 15%. The sequenced material came from PBMCs. All receptors derive from a man aged 50 or older in good health and CMV-seropositive.

The chain is built from TRBV6-1 and TRBJ1-1, with 9 positions matching TRBD1. The germline CDR1 and CDR2 sequences are MNHNS and SASEGT. The trim removed 6 bases at V and 3 bases at J, leaving 5 bases unmatched. The CDR3 is 14 residues long. The CDR3 region has the DNA TGTGCCAGCAGAAGGACAGGGGCGGACACTGAAGCTTTCTTT. Translated: CASRRTGADTEAFF.

The rearrangement links TRBV7-2 to TRBJ1-4, with D possibly matching TRBD1 (5 bases). Germline V lookup: CDR1 SGHTA, CDR2 FQGNSA. The CDR3 contains 19 residues. V shed 3 bases and J shed 0 bases, with 20 bases lying between them. The DNA for the CDR3 is TGTGCCAGCAGCTTCGGACGGCAGGGTCTTGGGGCAACTAATGAAAAACTGTTTTTT. Translating gives CASSFGRQGLGATNEKLFF.

This clone has more than one count but fewer than ten. V is TRBV6-1 and J is TRBJ1-5; no clear D gene. The CDR3 totals 15 residues. Germline V CDR1 and CDR2: MNHNS, SASEGT. V shed 3 bases and J shed 10 bases, with 19 bases lying between them. CDR3 sequence reads: CASSDKLGVAGPQHF. Here the CDR3 DNA reads TGTGCCAGCAGTGATAAACTTGGGGTGGCGGGTCCCCAGCATTTT.

The chain links TRBV6-1 to TRBJ1-6; tentative D call: TRBD1 (6 bases). The V end lost 6 bases, the J end lost 5 bases, and 20 bases lay between the germline ends. The length of the CDR3 is 17 residues. Germline V gene lookup returns CDR1 MNHNS and CDR2 SASEGT. In DNA, the CDR3 is TGTGCCAGCAGGGAACCAGGGGTGCAGGGGAATAATTCACCCCTCCACTTT. Its protein is CASREPGVQGNNSPLHF.

The chain carries TRBV5-6 and TRBJ1-6, with TRBD1 identical over 10 bases. The CDR3 spans 14 residues. Germline V gene sequence: CDR1 SGHDT, CDR2 YYEEEE. J gave up 10 bases and V 5 bases, and 6 bases lay outside the gene matches. The CDR3: CASSLGTGVSPLHF. In DNA form, the CDR3 reads TGTGCCAGCAGTCTGGGGACAGGGGTCTCACCCCTCCACTTT.

J is TRBJ1-6 and V is TRBV4-3, with D tentatively TRBD1 (6 bases). Germline values: CDR1 LGHNA, CDR2 YSLEER. The CDR3 length is 17 residues. Trimming pared 3 bases from V and 2 bases from J, leaving 14 bases between. CDR3 protein: CASSQRTGQTYNSPLHF. CDR3 sequence (DNA): TGCGCCAGCAGCCAGAGAACAGGACAGACCTATAATTCACCCCTCCACTTT.

V gene TRBV11-2 combines with J gene TRBJ1-1; 7 nucleotides match TRBD1. There are 18 residues in the CDR3. Germline CDR1 SGHAT, CDR2 FQNNGV. Losses at the gene ends were 3 bases for V and 3 bases for J; bases not matched to a gene: 16. The chain's CDR3 is CASSFYAHPRGKDTEAFF. In DNA form, the CDR3 reads TGTGCCAGCAGCTTTTATGCACATCCCAGGGGGAAAGACACTGAAGCTTTCTTT.

J is TRBJ1-3 and V is TRBV5-6; TRBD1 matches at 10 bases. V shed 4 bases and J 0 bases; nucleotides not matched to a gene: 10. CDR3 size: 18 residues. In germline, CDR1 is SGHDT, CDR2 YYEEEE. CDR3 amino acids: CASSPVGQGGASGNTIYF. CDR3 DNA sequence: TGTGCCAGCAGCCCGGTAGGACAGGGGGGAGCCTCTGGAAACACCATATATTTT. The entire variable domain, with the rest obtained from reference TRBV5-6 and TRBJ1-3, is as follows: DAGVTQSPTHLIKTRGQQVTLRCSPKSGHDTVSWYQQALGQGPQFIFQYYEEEERQRGNFPDRFSGHQFPNYSSELNVNALLLGDSALYLCASSPVGQGGASGNTIYFGEGSWLTVV.

This clone occurred a few times. The V call is TRBV27, the J call TRBJ2-2; TRBD2 agrees at 12 bases. V lost 3 bases to trimming and J lost 4 bases; unmatched junction nucleotides: 3. This CDR3 spans 16 amino acids. Germline V CDR1 and CDR2: MNHEY, SMNVEV (reference sequence). CDR3 residues: CASSFLAGGPTGELFF. The CDR3, as DNA: TGTGCCAGCAGTTTCCTAGCGGGGGGGCCCACCGGGGAGCTGTTTTTT.

The chain carries TRBV23-1 and TRBJ1-5; the D is unclear. TRBV23-1 is assigned to the ORF class and has an uncertain function. V dropped 3 bases and J dropped 5 bases, with 11 bases sitting between them. This CDR3 has 14 amino acids. CDR3 bases: TGCGCCAGCAGTCAGCAGACATTAGATCAGCCCCAGCATTTT. Translation gives CASSQQTLDQPQHF.

In this sample, this clone turned up a few times. V and J are TRBV2 and TRBJ1-4, with D perhaps matching TRBD1 (6 bases). The CDR3 extends over 15 amino acids. V dropped 2 bases and J dropped 8 bases, with 15 bases sitting between them. The germline V gene has CDR1 SNHLY and CDR2 FYNNEI. Here the CDR3 reads CASSEMGQAQEKLFF. Written as DNA, the CDR3 is TGTGCCAGCAGTGAAATGGGACAAGCTCAAGAAAAACTGTTTTTT.

Concerning this clone itself: A junction boundary mismatches the germline segment, possibly from a read error. The rearrangement uses TRBV10-2 and TRBJ1-3; D is ambiguous. The V gene's germline CDR1 is WSHSY and CDR2 SAAADI. CDR3 length: 14 residues. CDR3 DNA: TGCGCCAGCAGTGAAATCAACTCTCGAAACACCATATATTTT. Amino acids: CASSEINSRNTIYF.

V usage is TRBV6-5 and J usage is TRBJ1-5, with 10 bases that match TRBD1. Unmatched junction bases numbered 4, after V lost 5 bases and J lost 3 bases. From germline, CDR1 is MNHEY and CDR2 SVGAGI. This CDR3 comprises 15 residues. The CDR3 loop is CASSRDRGFNQPQHF. Here the CDR3 DNA reads TGTGCCAGCAGTCGGGACAGGGGTTTCAATCAGCCCCAGCATTTT.

This clone was recorded a few times. In DNA, the CDR3 is TGCGCCAGCAGCTGGGGGGGCGGCACCTACGAGCAGTACTTC. Amino acid sequence: CASSWGGGTYEQYF. This chain connects TRBV5-1 to TRBJ2-7; D is perhaps TRBD2 (7 bases). Trimming stripped 3 bases from V and 2 bases from J, with 12 bases between. Germline assignment: CDR1 SGHRS and CDR2 YFSETQ. This CDR3 comprises 14 residues.

The CDR3 is CARGGPGFYNEQFF. CDR3 coding DNA: TGTGCCAGAGGGGGACCGGGGTTTTACAATGAGCAGTTCTTC. The chain is built from TRBV2 and TRBJ2-1; tentative D call: TRBD1 (6 bases). The V end lost 9 bases, the J end lost 4 bases, and 16 bases lay between the germline ends. This CDR3 is built from 14 residues. Germline CDR1 SNHLY, CDR2 FYNNEI.

J is TRBJ2-3 and V is TRBV20-1; D remains ambiguous. CDR1 and CDR2 (germline): DFQATT, SNEGSKA (reference sequence). Trimming removed 6 bases from V and 8 bases from J, with 12 bases in between. CDR3 length: 11 amino acids. The CDR3 DNA sequence: TGCAGTGCGCCCACTCAAGTTACGCAGTATTTT. Translated, it gives CSAPTQVTQYF.

The rearrangement joins TRBV11-3 to TRBJ1-6; D is possibly TRBD1 (6 bases). This CDR3 is 17 amino acids long. Trimming took 1 base from V and 8 from J, leaving 18 bases between them. CDR1 is SGHNT and CDR2 is YENEEA in the germline V gene. The CDR3 is CASSLVCGGRRDSPLHF. CDR3 in DNA: TGTGCCAGCAGCTTAGTTTGTGGGGGCAGGCGGGATTCACCCCTCCACTTT. Supplemented by reference TRBV11-3 and TRBJ1-6, the full variable domain reads EAGVVQSPRYKIIEKKQPVAFWCNPISGHNTLYWYLQNLGQGPELLIRYENEEAVDDSQLPKDRFSAERLKGVDSTLKIQPAELGDSAVYLCASSLVCGGRRDSPLHFGNGTRLTVT.

The V and J genes are TRBV9 and TRBJ1-3; the D is unclear. There are 14 residues in the CDR3. Germline loops: CDR1 SGDLS, CDR2 YYNGEE. V shed 2 bases and J shed 2 bases, with 8 bases lying between them. As DNA, the CDR3 is TGTGCCAGCAGCGTGGCATCAGCTGGAAACACCATATATTTT. Its protein product is CASSVASAGNTIYF.

The chain is built from TRBV9 and TRBJ1-2; D is possibly TRBD1 (5 bases). The germline V and J ends were trimmed by 2 bases and 5 bases, with 19 bases remaining between them. Germline V gives CDR1 SGDLS, CDR2 YYNGEE. The CDR3 length is 16 residues. This CDR3 reads CASSVQGADISYGYTF. CDR3 in DNA: TGTGCCAGCAGCGTTCAAGGGGCGGATATTTCTTATGGCTACACCTTC.

This chain uses TRBV28 with TRBJ2-5; 15 positions agree with TRBD2. The germline CDR1 and CDR2 sequences are MDHEN and SYDVKM. The CDR3 contains 15 residues. V trimming: 6 bases; J trimming: 6 bases; junction bases outside the gene matches: 5. CDR3 nucleotides: TGTGCCAGCAGCCTTGGACTAGCGGGGGGGAAGACCCAGTACTTC. Its protein is CASSLGLAGGKTQYF.

The chain is built from TRBV6-6 and TRBJ1-1, with 7 nucleotides matching TRBD1. The CDR3 covers 12 residues. The ends lost 5 bases at V and 7 bases at J; junction bases unmatched: 4. Germline lookup yields CDR1 MNHNY and CDR2 SVGAGI (reference sequence). The CDR3 DNA reads as TGTGCCAGCAGTACCCGGACAGGTGAAGCTTTCTTT. Amino acid sequence: CASSTRTGEAFF.

The chain combines TRBV5-5 with TRBJ1-5, with TRBD1 matching over 8 bases. The CDR3 sequence is 14 residues long. With V trimmed by 4 bases and J by 3 bases, 3 bases remained unmatched. CDR1 is SGHKS and CDR2 is YYEKEE in the germline V gene (reference sequence). The CDR3 sequence: CASSRTGNNQPQHF. CDR3 nucleotide sequence: TGTGCCAGCAGCAGGACAGGGAACAATCAGCCCCAGCATTTT. Full variable domain (remainder filled in from reference TRBV5-5 and TRBJ1-5): DAGVTQSPTHLIKTRGQQVTLRCSPISGHKSVSWYQQVLGQGPQFIFQYYEKEERGRGNFPDRFSARQFPNYSSELNVNALLLGDSALYLCASSRTGNNQPQHFGDGTRLSIL.

CDR3 loop: CASSEALQGGEQFF. CDR3 DNA: TGTGCCAGCAGTGAAGCGCTTCAGGGAGGTGAGCAGTTCTTC. The chain recombines TRBV2 with TRBJ2-1; D perhaps matches TRBD2 (6 bases). The germline V gene encodes CDR1 SNHLY and CDR2 FYNNEI. This CDR3 has 14 residues. V was pared by 0 bases and J by 9 bases, with 12 bases between.

This chain uses TRBV2 with TRBJ2-7; 7 positions match TRBD2. The germline CDR1 and CDR2 sequences are SNHLY and FYNNEI. This CDR3 contains 15 residues. Trimming took 0 bases from V and 4 from J; bases not matched to a gene: 6. CDR3 protein: CASSEAGAGTYEQYV. CDR3 nucleotides: TGTGCCAGCAGTGAAGCGGGAGCGGGGACGTACGAGCAGTACGTC.

V is TRBV15 and J is TRBJ1-2, with 7 bases aligning to TRBD1. This CDR3 region has 15 residues. Germline lookup yields CDR1 LNHNV and CDR2 YYDKDF (reference sequence). V shed 0 bases and J 4 bases; nucleotides not matched to a gene: 5. CDR3 residues: CATSRDRTGVYGYTF. CDR3 in DNA: TGTGCCACCAGCAGAGATAGGACAGGCGTCTATGGCTACACCTTC. The variable domain in full, with the rest retrieved from reference TRBV15 and TRBJ1-2, is DAMVIQNPRYQVTQFGKPVTLSCSQTLNHNVMYWYQQKSSQAPKLLFHYYDKDFNNEADTPDNFQSRRPNTSFCFLDIRSPGLGDTAMYLCATSRDRTGVYGYTFGSGTRLTVV.

This rearrangement joins TRBV4-1 to TRBJ1-2; 7 nucleotides align to TRBD1. Per the germline V gene, CDR1 is MGHRA and CDR2 is YSYEKL. There are 17 residues in the CDR3. The J segment lost 4 bases and the V segment lost 0 bases, leaving 11 bases of the junction unmatched. CDR3 DNA sequence: TGCGCCAGCAGCCAAGATGCAGAGAGGGGGCGCAGCTATGGCTACACCTTC. Its protein product is CASSQDAERGRSYGYTF.

The V gene is TRBV21-1, the J gene TRBJ1-1; TRBD1, the table's D call, lacks a check against the DNA. TRBV21-1 is reported as a pseudogene. The CDR3 sequence is 20 residues long. CDR3 coding DNA: TGTGCCAGCACCACTATACTTCCCGGGACAGGGAACCCTATGAACACTGAAGCTTTCTTT. It translates to CASTTILPGTGNPMNTEAFF.

The gene calls are TRBV19 and TRBJ2-2, with 9 bases identical to TRBD2. Per germline, CDR1 LNHDA and CDR2 SQIVND (reference sequence). The J segment lost 8 bases and the V segment lost 6 bases, leaving 7 bases of the junction unmatched. CDR3 length: 14 residues. DNA of the CDR3: TGTGCCAGTAGACTCGCGGGGGGGCTTGGGGAGCTGTTTTTT. Protein product: CASRLAGGLGELFF.